The clone carrying this T cell receptor (beta chain) occurred a few times. These data belong to a study of cytomegalovirus exposure and HLA in healthy donors. PCR was performed using 60 Vbeta and 13 Jbeta primers. The table came from immunoSEQ multiplex PCR; TCRdb's copy has only in-frame clones and leaves some out. The table records 120,000 to 150,000 clones, approximately 72% of them present only once. This CDR3 spans 16 amino acids. Germline V gene lookup returns CDR1 SGHRS and CDR2 YFSETQ. The V gene end was trimmed by 0 bases and the J gene end by 4 bases; junction bases not matched to a gene: 8. In nominal health when sampled, donors likely had unrecorded immune exposures nonetheless.

The chain links TRBV5-1 to TRBJ2-3, with TRBD2 identical over 7 bases. Sequencing was done on a sample of PBMCs. This receptor was obtained from an older woman in good health and CMV-seronegative. Written as DNA, the CDR3 is TGCGCCAGCAGCTTGGCCGGCGGGCTAGCGGCAGATACGCAGTATTTT. This gives the protein CASSLAGGLAADTQYF.